These 12 T cell receptor beta chains were sequenced from one sample in a study of blood T cell repertoires in COVID-19. Repertoires were generated with immunoSEQ multiplex PCR, while TCRdb's copy carries only in-frame clones and drops some. The sample records around 130,000 clones, around 82% being singletons. The sample was peripheral blood. Receptors originate from a human donor in a cohort sampled during active COVID-19.

This sequence joins TRBV5-1 and TRBJ2-7; 12 bases map to TRBD2. Germline V gene sequence: CDR1 SGHRS, CDR2 YFSETQ. The CDR3 sequence is 15 residues long. J gave up 2 bases and V 2 bases, and 2 bases lay outside the gene matches. This CDR3 reads CASSFASGGAYEQYF. CDR3 nucleotide sequence: TGCGCCAGCAGCTTCGCTAGCGGGGGGGCCTACGAGCAGTACTTC. Full variable domain (outside the CDR3, taken from reference TRBV5-1 and TRBJ2-7): KAGVTQTPRYLIKTRGQQVTLSCSPISGHRSVSWYQQTPGQGLQFLFEYFSETQRNKGNFPGRFSGRQFSNSRSEMNVSTLELGDSALYLCASSFASGGAYEQYFGPGTRLTVT.

Only a few counts were recorded for this clone. The chain has TRBV9 and TRBJ2-2; the match to TRBD2 covers 10 bases. Germline CDR1 is SGDLS and CDR2 is YYNGEE. The CDR3 runs 16 residues. J gave up 1 base and V 3 bases, and 3 bases lay outside the gene matches. The CDR3 sequence is CASSASGGLNTGELFF. Here the CDR3 DNA reads TGTGCCAGCAGCGCTAGCGGGGGCTTGAACACCGGGGAGCTGTTTTTT.

The genes are TRBV25-1 and TRBJ1-1, with a tentative D call TRBD1 (6 bases). CDR3 size: 14 residues. Germline V gene data show CDR1 as MGHDK and CDR2 as SYGVNS. V gave up 7 bases and J gave up 6 bases, with 18 bases separating them. CDR3 residues: CASTGHRNVAEAFF. CDR3 coding DNA: TGTGCCAGCACGGGACATAGAAACGTGGCTGAAGCTTTCTTT.

This chain links TRBV19 with TRBJ2-1; 9 nucleotides match TRBD1. The CDR3 sequence is 18 residues long. V shed 0 bases and J 11 bases; nucleotides not matched to a gene: 17. Looked up from germline, CDR1 is LNHDA and CDR2 is SQIVND (reference sequence). CDR3 DNA sequence: TGTGCCAGTAGTATAGAGGGGCCGGGGACAGGGCCACCCCCGCAGCAGTTCTTC. Protein: CASSIEGPGTGPPPQQFF.

The V call is TRBV7-2, the J call TRBJ2-7, with 7 positions matching TRBD1. CDR3 size: 14 residues. Per germline, CDR1 SGHTA and CDR2 FQGNSA. V gave up 2 bases and J gave up 2 bases; unmatched junction bases: 3. In nucleotides, the CDR3 is TGTGCCAGCAGCTTACGACAGGGTGCCTACGAGCAGTACTTC. This gives the protein CASSLRQGAYEQYF.

The rearrangement joins TRBV12-3 or TRBV12-4 to TRBJ1-5, with D perhaps TRBD1 (6 bases). The CDR3 is 13 residues long. With 5 bases removed from V and 4 bases from J, the gap between germline ends came to 9 bases. In DNA, the CDR3 is TGTGCCAGCAGTAAACAGGGTAATCAGCCCCAGCATTTT. Amino acid sequence: CASSKQGNQPQHF.

The chain is built from TRBV2 and TRBJ1-1, with 9 nucleotides matching TRBD1. The CDR3 totals 13 residues. The germline gives CDR1 SNHLY, CDR2 FYNNEI. J was trimmed by 4 bases and V by 7 bases; bases with no gene match: 4. The CDR3 nucleotides read TGTGCCAGCACTAGGGACAGGGTCACTGAAGCTTTCTTT. It specifies CASTRDRVTEAFF. Full variable domain (remainder filled in from reference TRBV2 and TRBJ1-1): EPEVTQTPSHQVTQMGQEVILRCVPISNHLYFYWYRQILGQKVEFLVSFYNNEISEKSEIFDDQFSVERPDGSNFTLKIRSTKLEDSAMYFCASTRDRVTEAFFGQGTRLTVV.

The chain is built from TRBV25-1 and TRBJ2-2; no clear D gene. The CDR3 is 14 residues long. The ends were cut back, 3 bases at V and 7 bases at J, with 12 bases in the middle. CDR1 MGHDK and CDR2 SYGVNS come from the germline V gene. The CDR3 sequence: CASSENFPGGELFF. The CDR3 DNA sequence: TGTGCCAGCAGTGAGAATTTCCCGGGCGGGGAGCTGTTTTTT.

This rearrangement joins TRBV6-5 to TRBJ1-6, with D possibly matching TRBD1 (5 bases). CDR1 is MNHEY, CDR2 SVGAGI, per germline. This CDR3 contains 15 residues. V gave up 6 bases and J gave up 6 bases, with 15 bases separating them. The CDR3: CASRPSDRRNSPLHF. CDR3 DNA: TGTGCCAGCAGACCCTCCGACAGACGTAATTCACCCCTCCACTTT.

A remark on this clone: The junction and the germline gene differ at one end; a read error may be behind it. The chain joins TRBV7-7 to TRBJ2-3; maybe TRBD1 (5 bases). The CDR3 has 14 residues. CDR1 is SSHAT and CDR2 is FNYEAQ in the germline V gene (reference sequence). The CDR3, as DNA: TGTGCTAGCAGCTCCCAGGGAACGACAGATACGCAGTATTTT. This codes for CASSSQGTTDTQYF.

V gene TRBV5-1 combines with J gene TRBJ1-1; TRBD1 might be the D (6 bases). Germline V lookup: CDR1 SGHRS, CDR2 YFSETQ. Trimming removed 2 bases at V and 4 bases at J, with 12 bases between. CDR3 length: 14 residues. Here the CDR3 DNA reads TGCGCCAGCAGCTTTACAGGGTTTGGCACTGAAGCTTTCTTT. It yields the protein CASSFTGFGTEAFF.

The chain links TRBV19 to TRBJ2-1; 8 nucleotides align to TRBD1. CDR3 length: 17 amino acids. V lost 3 bases and J lost 1; bases outside the gene matches: 8. Looked up from germline, CDR1 is LNHDA and CDR2 is SQIVND (reference sequence). CDR3: CASSIPQGARSYNEQFF. The CDR3 DNA follows: TGTGCCAGTAGTATTCCCCAGGGGGCGAGGTCCTACAATGAGCAGTTCTTC.